This TCR beta chain was identified in a study of identical twins. The CDR3 runs to 12 residues. V was shortened by 6 bases and J by 4 bases, with 10 bases between the two germline ends. Per germline, CDR1 SGHRS and CDR2 YFSETQ. Using its own MiXCR run on the 5' RACE reads, TCRdb lists one record per CDR3 protein. The sample has about 500,000 distinct CDR3 sequences, 13% to 15% seen once; the top ten hold more than 0.8%. The sample also formed part of further work on yellow fever vaccine responses in identical twins.

Sequencing input: CD4+ T cells sorted from blood. The chain carries TRBV5-1 and TRBJ2-5; weak D call: TRBD1 (6 bases). The TCR originated in a woman aged 18-29 years in good health. The CDR3 DNA reads TGCGCCAGCACGGAAGGGGGAGAGACCCAGTACTTC. Translation gives CASTEGGETQYF.